Detailed here is one TCR beta chain. Its target is unknown. This sample was taken from a study of cytomegalovirus exposure and HLA in healthy donors. Study-wide results and limits: What was likely a sequencing artifact was a cluster of highly shared sequence variants. A link between a missense DCLRE1C variant and TCR beta V- and J-gene trimming emerged from a later analysis. Later work associated 16,951 TCR beta sequences with HLA alleles at 0.05 false discovery rate. According to the study, around 150 TCR beta chains were cytomegalovirus-associated.

In the PCR, 60 Vbeta and 13 Jbeta primers were used. Here immunoSEQ multiplex PCR was the method, and the copy in TCRdb shows in-frame clones only, minus some. Of roughly 200,000 clones listed, 70% to 85% are singletons. Germline values: CDR1 MNHNS, CDR2 SASEGT. V lost 7 bases, J lost 5 bases, and 5 bases stayed unmatched. CDR3 size: 13 residues. Sequencing used PBMCs. The V call is TRBV6-1, the J call TRBJ1-1; TRBD1 matches 9 bases. The sequence came from a man in his fifties or sixties in good health and CMV-seronegative. The CDR3 is CASMGTGKTEAFF. The CDR3 DNA sequence: TGTGCCAGCATGGGGACAGGGAAAACTGAAGCTTTCTTT.